This entry describes one T cell receptor (beta chain). Its antigen is unidentified. The sample belongs to a study of glioma-infiltrating T cells after dendritic cell vaccination. At the level of the study: Dendritic cell vaccination trial patients had either newly diagnosed or recurrent glioblastoma. Regarding the study as a whole: Survival was not directly related to TCR clonality in these patients.

Up to about 2 ug genomic DNA was used for TCRB CDR3 amplification. Measured with immunoSEQ multiplex PCR; TCRdb has only the in-frame clones, and not every one. Here the sample spans under 100,000 clones, approximately 80% being singletons. The material sequenced was blood, taken before dendritic cell vaccination. The sequence derives from a human donor with glioblastoma.

DNA of the CDR3: TGTGCCAGCAGTGCCCAGGGCGGTTCACCCCTCCACTTT. It encodes CASSAQGGSPLHF. J is TRBJ1-6 and V is TRBV6-1; D possibly corresponds to TRBD1 (5 bases). This CDR3 region has 13 residues. Trimming removed 4 bases at V and 9 bases at J, with 10 bases between. Germline V gene data show CDR1 as MNHNS and CDR2 as SASEGT.